A selection of T cell receptor beta chains follows, all from one sample in a study of T-cell reconstitution after alpha-beta-depleted transplantation in children. In TCRdb, the PCR reads were re-called with MiXCR into one record per CDR3 protein. Here the sample spans 500,000 to 750,000 distinct CDR3 sequences, 27% being singletons. The sequencing here drew on PBMCs, taken before TCRalphabeta/CD19-depleted stem cell transplant. Every receptor here comes from a boy younger than two with Wiskott-Aldrich syndrome, due to receive a stem cell transplant. Both conserved end residues are part of each CDR3. D genes are given only for firm matches. Not all rows give a size; the values are once, few, many and, for expanded clones, a class.

j_call clone_size cdr3_length d_call v_call cdr3_aa cdr3_nt
TRBJ2-7 few 15 - TRBV27 CASSPLGAGSREQYF TGTGCCAGCAGTCCCTTAGGGGCAGGGTCTCGCGAGCAGTACTTC
TRBJ2-7 - 14 TRBD1 TRBV20-1 CSARWTGGRNEQYF TGCAGTGCTAGATGGACAGGGGGCAGAAACGAGCAGTACTTC
TRBJ2-7 - 14 TRBD2 TRBV20-1 CSASPLTSGYEQYF TGCAGTGCTAGCCCATTAACTAGCGGATACGAGCAGTACTTC
TRBJ2-1 few 14 TRBD2 TRBV29-1 CSVEKGGRRNEQFF TGCAGCGTTGAGAAGGGAGGGCGACGGAATGAGCAGTTCTTC
TRBJ1-1 - 13 - TRBV20-1 CSAIGLPNTEAFF TGCAGTGCTATTGGACTCCCGAACACTGAAGCTTTCTTT
TRBJ2-1 - 14 - TRBV5-1 CASSRLARYNEQFF TGCGCCAGCAGTCGGTTAGCGCGGTACAATGAGCAGTTCTTC
TRBJ2-7 - 13 - TRBV10-3 CAISLISGYEQYF TGTGCCATTAGTCTGATATCCGGTTACGAGCAGTACTTC
TRBJ2-2 - 15 TRBD2 TRBV7-2 CASSFRLAGTGELFF TGTGCCAGCAGCTTCAGACTAGCGGGTACCGGGGAGCTGTTTTTT
TRBJ1-5 - 14 TRBD1 TRBV7-9 CANSLGQGTQPQHF TGTGCCAACAGCTTGGGACAGGGGACTCAGCCCCAGCATTTT
TRBJ2-3 - 15 TRBD2 TRBV20-1 CSAQTASGRIDTQYF TGCAGTGCCCAGACGGCTAGCGGGAGAATAGATACGCAGTATTTT
TRBJ2-1 - 16 TRBD2 TRBV6-5 CASSYSGGRTYNEQFF TGTGCCAGCAGTTACTCAGGCGGGAGGACGTACAATGAGCAGTTCTTC
TRBJ1-1 - 16 - TRBV5-5 CASSLQFRRLPTEAFF TGTGCCAGCAGCTTGCAGTTCAGGAGGCTACCCACTGAAGCTTTCTTT
TRBJ2-5 - 13 - TRBV5-1 CASSPETQETQYF TGCGCCAGCAGCCCGGAGACACAAGAGACCCAGTACTTC
TRBJ1-6 - 15 TRBD1 TRBV5-1 CASSAEGQGYSPLHF TGCGCCAGCAGCGCGGAGGGACAGGGGTATTCACCCCTCCACTTT
TRBJ2-7 many 16 TRBD2 TRBV5-1 CASSGTGTSGSDEQYF TGCGCCAGCAGCGGCACCGGGACTAGCGGGAGTGACGAGCAGTACTTC
TRBJ2-1 - 15 - TRBV12-3/TRBV12-4 CASHSRKRSYNEQFF TGTGCCAGCCATAGCCGGAAAAGGTCCTACAATGAGCAGTTCTTC
TRBJ2-1 - 15 TRBD2 TRBV4-2 CASSSAGYSYNEQFF TGTGCCAGCAGCTCAGCGGGATACTCCTACAATGAGCAGTTCTTC
TRBJ2-3 few 14 - TRBV29-1 CSVEDQMGIGGQYF TGCAGCGTTGAAGATCAAATGGGGATCGGAGGGCAGTATTTT
TRBJ2-2 - 14 - TRBV2 CASSEVLGTGELFF TGTGCCAGCAGTGAGGTCCTGGGTACCGGGGAGCTGTTTTTT
TRBJ2-7 - 16 - TRBV5-1 CASSSPVRITSYEQYF TGCGCCAGCAGCTCCCCCGTGCGTATAACCTCCTACGAGCAGTACTTC
TRBJ2-1 - 15 - TRBV7-2 CASSLSLGGYNEQFF TGTGCCAGCAGCTTATCTCTAGGAGGGTACAATGAGCAGTTCTTC
TRBJ2-2 - 16 - TRBV24-1 CATSDHKAPNTGELFF TGTGCCACCAGTGATCACAAGGCCCCGAACACCGGGGAGCTGTTTTTT
TRBJ2-1 few 14 TRBD2 TRBV7-9 CASRSSGSVDEQFF TGTGCCAGCAGGTCTAGCGGGAGTGTGGATGAGCAGTTCTTC
TRBJ2-3 - 15 - TRBV12-3/TRBV12-4 CASSPNLLAADTQYF TGTGCCAGCAGTCCAAACTTACTAGCAGCAGATACGCAGTATTTT
TRBJ2-7 few 14 - TRBV4-1 CASRGVGGVREQYF TGCGCCAGCCGGGGTGTTGGAGGTGTACGCGAGCAGTACTTC
TRBJ2-1 - 16 TRBD2 TRBV20-1 CSASAYLAGGGNEQFF TGCAGTGCTAGCGCCTATCTAGCGGGAGGTGGCAATGAGCAGTTCTTC
TRBJ2-1 few 12 - TRBV28 CATLQGRGEQFF TGTGCCACCCTACAGGGTCGGGGTGAGCAGTTCTTC
TRBJ2-5 - 16 - TRBV5-6 CASSLGQGRGTETQYF TGTGCCAGCAGCTTGGGACAGGGACGGGGGACCGAGACCCAGTACTTC
TRBJ2-5 - 14 TRBD2 TRBV5-1 CASRAGVGQETQYF TGCGCCAGCAGAGCGGGAGTCGGGCAAGAGACCCAGTACTTC
TRBJ2-4 - 12 - TRBV7-3 CASSLTGVREYF TGTGCCAGCAGCTTAACGGGGGTTCGGGAGTACTTC
TRBJ2-1 few 15 - TRBV29-1 CSAIERPHGYNEQFF TGCAGCGCTATAGAAAGGCCCCATGGCTACAATGAGCAGTTCTTC
TRBJ2-2 - 16 - TRBV27 CASSTHIGANTGELFF TGTGCCAGCAGTACCCATATCGGGGCGAACACCGGGGAGCTGTTTTTT
TRBJ2-1 - 15 TRBD1 TRBV24-1 CASESRDRTYNEQFF TGTGCCTCGGAATCCCGGGACAGGACCTACAATGAGCAGTTCTTC
TRBJ2-4 few 19 - TRBV24-1 CATSDLRLETLKAKNIQYF TGTGCCACCAGTGATTTGCGGCTAGAGACCCTTAAAGCCAAAAACATTCAGTACTTC
TRBJ1-3 - 15 - TRBV5-1 CASSVQGYSGNTIYF TGCGCCAGCAGCGTTCAAGGTTACTCTGGAAACACCATATATTTT
TRBJ1-1 - 15 TRBD1 TRBV7-9 CASSLTRQGGNEAFF TGTGCCAGCAGCTTAACCCGACAGGGGGGCAATGAAGCTTTCTTT
TRBJ1-2 - 14 - TRBV12-3/TRBV12-4 CASSLRHSGNGYTF TGTGCCAGCAGTTTACGGCACTCGGGGAATGGCTACACCTTC